This passage covers 21 T cell receptor beta chains from one sample sequenced in a study of T cell changes during pregnancy in multiple sclerosis. Repertoires were generated with immunoSEQ multiplex PCR, while TCRdb's copy carries only in-frame clones and drops some. The sample consists of some 60,000 clones, 90% to 95% of them appearing once. The source material was peripheral blood, sampled before pregnancy. These receptors came from a female donor with multiple sclerosis, enrolled in a pregnancy study.

The gene calls are TRBV18 and TRBJ1-4; D is possibly TRBD1 (6 bases). The germline gives CDR1 KGHSH, CDR2 LQKENI. This CDR3 comprises 14 residues. Trimming cost V 5 bases and J 5 bases, with 12 bases left between them. CDR3 in amino acids: CASSWGRSNEKLFF. The CDR3 region has the DNA TGTGCCAGCTCATGGGGGCGGAGCAATGAAAAACTGTTTTTT.

Only one count was recorded for this clone. The chain's CDR3 is CASSYERGQPQHF. CDR3 in DNA: TGTGCCAGCAGTTATGAAAGGGGTCAGCCCCAGCATTTT. The chain employs TRBV6-5 and TRBJ1-5, with D tentatively TRBD1 (5 bases). V was pared by 3 bases and J by 6 bases, with 9 bases between. This CDR3 contains 13 residues. Germline assignment: CDR1 MNHEY and CDR2 SVGAGI.

This clone has just one count. This chain links TRBV5-1 with TRBJ1-3; 7 nucleotides agree with TRBD1. The germline gives CDR1 SGHRS, CDR2 YFSETQ. This CDR3 region has 15 residues. The ends lost 0 bases at V and 0 bases at J; junction bases unmatched: 0. CDR3 sequence reads: CASSLGDSSGNTIYF. The CDR3 nucleotides are TGCGCCAGCAGCTTGGGGGACAGCTCTGGAAACACCATATATTTT.

The chain joins TRBV7-2 to TRBJ2-7; the match to TRBD1 covers 12 bases. After removal of 5 bases from V and 5 bases from J, the junction contained 7 bases not matched to a gene. CDR1 is SGHTA and CDR2 is FQGNSA in the germline V gene. The CDR3 runs to 15 residues. Here the CDR3 reads CASSRGDRGRDEQYF. CDR3 coding DNA: TGTGCCAGCAGCCGGGGGGACAGGGGGCGGGACGAGCAGTACTTC. The full variable domain, its missing parts supplied by reference TRBV7-2 and TRBJ2-7, is GAGVSQSPSNKVTEKGKDVELRCDPISGHTALYWYRQSLGQGLEFLIYFQGNSAPDKSGLPSDRFSAERTGGSVSTLTIQRTQQEDSAVYLCASSRGDRGRDEQYFGPGTRLTVT.

The chain recombines TRBV5-6 with TRBJ2-5; no firm D call. The CDR3 runs to 15 residues. The germline V gene has CDR1 SGHDT and CDR2 YYEEEE. V dropped 1 base and J dropped 5 bases, with 15 bases sitting between them. CDR3 in amino acids: CASSLLIVATETQYF. The CDR3 DNA reads TGTGCCAGCAGCTTGTTGATAGTCGCAACGGAGACCCAGTACTTC.

V and J are TRBV7-6 and TRBJ1-1; possibly TRBD1 for D (5 bases). Per the germline V gene, CDR1 is SGHVS and CDR2 is FNYEAQ. The CDR3 has 15 residues. Deletions cut 1 base from V and 11 bases from J, with 20 bases between. Here the CDR3 reads CASSLGGSGGGRAFF. The CDR3 coding sequence is TGTGCCAGCAGCTTAGGGGGCTCGGGGGGAGGAAGGGCTTTCTTT.

This sequence joins TRBV4-2 and TRBJ2-5, with TRBD2 matching 7 bases. The germline V gene has CDR1 LGHNA and CDR2 YNFKEQ. The length of the CDR3 is 14 residues. With V trimmed by 4 bases and J by 2 bases, 4 bases remained unmatched. In nucleotides, the CDR3 is TGTGCCAGCAGCCCGGGGGGTAAACAAGAGACCCAGTACTTC. Translation gives CASSPGGKQETQYF.

The V call is TRBV7-2, the J call TRBJ2-1; D remains ambiguous. V was shortened by 6 bases and J by 3 bases, with 9 bases between the two germline ends. The CDR3 has 13 residues. In germline, CDR1 is SGHTA, CDR2 FQGNSA. The CDR3 reads CASSSTGYNEQFF. The DNA of the CDR3 is TGTGCCAGCAGTTCGACTGGCTACAATGAGCAGTTCTTC.

The chain is built from TRBV7-3 and TRBJ2-5, with 9 bases fitting TRBD2. This CDR3 comprises 15 residues. V dropped 2 bases and J dropped 2; count of bases not matched to a gene: 3. CDR1 and CDR2 (germline): SGHTA, FQGTGA. The CDR3 DNA reads TGTGCCAGCAGCTTATTGGCGGGGGGGCAAGAGACCCAGTACTTC. It yields the protein CASSLLAGGQETQYF.

This sequence joins TRBV2 and TRBJ1-1; D not resolved. Germline CDR1 and CDR2: SNHLY and FYNNEI. With 7 bases removed from V and 3 bases from J, the gap between germline ends came to 12 bases. CDR3 length: 13 amino acids. CDR3 region: CASTAARDTEAFF. The CDR3 DNA follows: TGTGCCAGCACGGCAGCGAGAGACACTGAAGCTTTCTTT. The whole variable domain, filled in from reference TRBV2 and TRBJ1-1, reads EPEVTQTPSHQVTQMGQEVILRCVPISNHLYFYWYRQILGQKVEFLVSFYNNEISEKSEIFDDQFSVERPDGSNFTLKIRSTKLEDSAMYFCASTAARDTEAFFGQGTRLTVV.

The chain combines TRBV28 with TRBJ1-4; D is perhaps TRBD1 (5 bases). Trimming removed 5 bases from V and 7 bases from J, with 17 bases in between. This CDR3 region has 15 residues. Germline V gene lookup returns CDR1 MDHEN and CDR2 SYDVKM. In DNA, the CDR3 is TGTGCCAGCAGTCTCAATAGGGACTGGCGTGAAAAACTGTTTTTT. This translates into CASSLNRDWREKLFF.

This clone was recorded only once. Here the CDR3 reads CAGRAGLAGTGELFF. The CDR3, as DNA: TGTGCCGGCCGGGCGGGACTAGCGGGCACCGGGGAGCTGTTTTTT. The genes are TRBV2 and TRBJ2-2; TRBD2 matches 12 bases. The CDR3 sequence is 15 residues long. CDR1 is SNHLY and CDR2 is FYNNEI in the germline V gene. With V trimmed by 11 bases and J by 4 bases, 8 bases remained unmatched.

V and J are TRBV9 and TRBJ2-3; 12 bases agree with TRBD1. This CDR3 region has 19 residues. With 3 bases clipped from V and 4 bases from J, the junction kept 15 bases outside the gene matches. Germline V CDR1 and CDR2: SGDLS, YYNGEE. In nucleotides, the CDR3 is TGTGCCAGCAGCGGGGGACAGGGGGCGCTCAAATCTTCAGCAGATACGCAGTATTTT. Protein: CASSGGQGALKSSADTQYF.

This clone was counted a single time. The genes are TRBV30 and TRBJ1-2, with D tentatively TRBD1 (5 bases). The V and J ends lost 6 bases and 1 base respectively, with 9 bases between them. The CDR3 sequence is 12 residues long. The germline gives CDR1 GTSNPN, CDR2 SVGIG (reference sequence). This CDR3 is CACQTVNYGYTF. CDR3 nucleotides: TGTGCCTGCCAGACAGTTAACTATGGCTACACCTTC.

The chain employs TRBV9 and TRBJ2-3, with TRBD2 identical over 10 bases. This CDR3 comprises 17 residues. The V gene end was trimmed by 3 bases and the J gene end by 5 bases; junction bases not matched to a gene: 12. Germline V gene lookup returns CDR1 SGDLS and CDR2 YYNGEE. DNA of the CDR3: TGTGCCAGCAGCGCCGGCGGGGGAGCGGGGGGGCTAGATACGCAGTATTTT. It specifies CASSAGGGAGGLDTQYF.

The chain recombines TRBV4-2 with TRBJ2-7; 8 bases line up with TRBD2. From germline, CDR1 is LGHNA and CDR2 YNFKEQ. V lost 1 base, J lost 7 bases, and 9 bases stayed unmatched. The CDR3 is made up of 15 amino acids. The CDR3 bases are TGTGCCAGCAGCCAAGTTACAGCGGGGGACCGGGAGCAGTACTTC. Translating it yields CASSQVTAGDREQYF.

The chain has TRBV2 and TRBJ2-1; the match to TRBD2 covers 8 bases. Germline assignment: CDR1 SNHLY and CDR2 FYNNEI. The V gene end was trimmed by 7 bases and the J gene end by 6 bases; junction bases not matched to a gene: 8. This CDR3 is 14 amino acids long. The CDR3 DNA reads as TGTGCCAGCAACGGCGGGGGGTCTCGCAATGAGCAGTTCTTC. Translated, it gives CASNGGGSRNEQFF.

The chain links TRBV29-1 to TRBJ2-3; maybe TRBD2 (5 bases). This CDR3 contains 12 residues. V was cut by 8 bases and J by 1 base, with 10 bases left in between. The V gene's germline CDR1 is SQVTM and CDR2 ANQGSEA. In DNA form, the CDR3 reads TGCAGCACGGACGGGGGCACAGATACGCAGTATTTT. Its translation: CSTDGGTDTQYF.

The genes are TRBV6-5 and TRBJ1-5; 9 bases are a match to TRBD1. Trimming removed 5 bases from V and 7 bases from J; junction bases left unmatched: 6. This CDR3 has 14 amino acids. From germline, CDR1 is MNHEY and CDR2 SVGAGI. The CDR3 loop is CASSPHGQGQPQHF. The CDR3 DNA follows: TGTGCCAGCAGTCCGCACGGACAGGGGCAGCCCCAGCATTTT.

This chain joins TRBV13 and TRBJ1-1, with D perhaps matching TRBD1 (5 bases). Trimming cost V 1 base and J 4 bases, with 16 bases left between them. Per germline, CDR1 PRHDT and CDR2 FYEKMQ (reference sequence). The length of the CDR3 is 16 residues. CDR3 sequence (DNA): TGTGCCAGCAGCTTAGTAATTCGGGGAGGGGTCACTGAAGCTTTCTTT. This encodes CASSLVIRGGVTEAFF.

The V call is TRBV4-3, the J call TRBJ2-1; the D is unclear. The V end lost 0 bases, the J end lost 3 bases, and 9 bases lay between the germline ends. Germline assignment: CDR1 LGHNA and CDR2 YSLEER. CDR3 length equals 15 residues. CDR3 in amino acids: CASSQDRVSYNEQFF. Written as DNA, the CDR3 is TGCGCCAGCAGCCAAGATCGCGTAAGCTACAATGAGCAGTTCTTC.